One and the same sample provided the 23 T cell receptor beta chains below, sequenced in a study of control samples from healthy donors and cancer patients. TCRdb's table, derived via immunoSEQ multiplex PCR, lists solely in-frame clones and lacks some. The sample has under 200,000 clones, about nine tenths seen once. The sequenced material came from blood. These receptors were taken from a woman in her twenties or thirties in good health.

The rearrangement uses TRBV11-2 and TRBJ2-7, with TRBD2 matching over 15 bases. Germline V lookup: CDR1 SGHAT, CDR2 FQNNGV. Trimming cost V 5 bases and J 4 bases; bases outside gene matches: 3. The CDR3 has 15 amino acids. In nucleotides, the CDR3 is TGTGCCAGCAGCGGGGGACTAGCGGGAGGATACGAGCAGTACTTC. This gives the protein CASSGGLAGGYEQYF.

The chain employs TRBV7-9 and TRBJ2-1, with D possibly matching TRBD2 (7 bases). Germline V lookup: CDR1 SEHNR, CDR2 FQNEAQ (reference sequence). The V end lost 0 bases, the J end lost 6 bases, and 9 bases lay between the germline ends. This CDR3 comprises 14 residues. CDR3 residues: CASSLAGGGNEQFF. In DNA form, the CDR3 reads TGTGCCAGCAGCTTAGCGGGAGGGGGCAATGAGCAGTTCTTC.

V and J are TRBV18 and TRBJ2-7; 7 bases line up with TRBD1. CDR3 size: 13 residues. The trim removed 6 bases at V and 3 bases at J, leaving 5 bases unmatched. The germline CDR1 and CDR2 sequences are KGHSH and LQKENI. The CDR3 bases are TGTGCCAGCTCGCCTGACAGGGACTACGAGCAGTACTTC. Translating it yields CASSPDRDYEQYF.

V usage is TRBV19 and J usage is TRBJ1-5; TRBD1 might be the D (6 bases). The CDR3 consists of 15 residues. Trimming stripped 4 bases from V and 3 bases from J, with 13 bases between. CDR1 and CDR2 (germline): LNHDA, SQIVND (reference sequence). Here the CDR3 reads CASSRQAPINQPQHF. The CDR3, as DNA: TGTGCCAGTAGTAGACAGGCGCCGATCAATCAGCCCCAGCATTTT.

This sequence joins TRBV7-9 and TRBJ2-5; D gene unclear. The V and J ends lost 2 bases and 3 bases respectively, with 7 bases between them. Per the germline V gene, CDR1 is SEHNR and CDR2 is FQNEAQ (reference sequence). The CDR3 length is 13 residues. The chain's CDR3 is CASSLPVKETQYF. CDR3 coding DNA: TGTGCCAGCAGCTTACCGGTCAAAGAGACCCAGTACTTC.

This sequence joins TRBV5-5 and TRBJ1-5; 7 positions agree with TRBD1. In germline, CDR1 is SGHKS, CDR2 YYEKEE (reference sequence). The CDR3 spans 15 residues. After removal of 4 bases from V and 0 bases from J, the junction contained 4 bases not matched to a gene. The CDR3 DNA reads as TGTGCCAGCAGCAGGACAGGTAATAGCAATCAGCCCCAGCATTTT. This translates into CASSRTGNSNQPQHF.

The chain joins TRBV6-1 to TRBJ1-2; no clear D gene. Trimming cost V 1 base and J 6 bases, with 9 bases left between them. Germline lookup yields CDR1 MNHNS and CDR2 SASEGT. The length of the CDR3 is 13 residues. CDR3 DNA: TGTGCCAGCAGTGAAGTCATATGGGATGGCTACACCTTC. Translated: CASSEVIWDGYTF.

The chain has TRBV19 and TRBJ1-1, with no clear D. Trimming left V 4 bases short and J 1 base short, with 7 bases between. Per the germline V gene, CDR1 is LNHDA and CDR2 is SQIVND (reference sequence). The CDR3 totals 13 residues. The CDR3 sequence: CASSTPGNTEAFF. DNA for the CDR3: TGTGCCAGTAGTACCCCAGGGAACACTGAAGCTTTCTTT.

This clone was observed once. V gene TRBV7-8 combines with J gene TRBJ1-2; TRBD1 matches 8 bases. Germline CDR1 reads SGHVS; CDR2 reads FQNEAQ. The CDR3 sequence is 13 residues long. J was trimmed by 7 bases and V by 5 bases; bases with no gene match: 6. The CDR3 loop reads CASSLDRGRGYTF. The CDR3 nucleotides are TGTGCCAGCAGCCTCGACAGGGGCCGTGGCTACACCTTC.

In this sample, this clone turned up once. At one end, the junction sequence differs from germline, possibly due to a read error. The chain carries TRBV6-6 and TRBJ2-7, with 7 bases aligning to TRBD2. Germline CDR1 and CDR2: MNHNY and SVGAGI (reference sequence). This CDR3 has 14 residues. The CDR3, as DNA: TGTGCCGGCAGGTCCAGCGGGACTTCCTACGAGCAGTACTTC. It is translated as CAGRSSGTSYEQYF.

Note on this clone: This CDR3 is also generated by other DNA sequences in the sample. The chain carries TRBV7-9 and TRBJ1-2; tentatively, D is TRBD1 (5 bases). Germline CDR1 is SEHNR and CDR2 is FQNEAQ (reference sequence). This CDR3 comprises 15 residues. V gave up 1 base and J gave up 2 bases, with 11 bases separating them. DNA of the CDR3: TGTGCCAGCAGCTTAGGGCAGGGAAGAAACTATGGCTACACCTTC. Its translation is CASSLGQGRNYGYTF.

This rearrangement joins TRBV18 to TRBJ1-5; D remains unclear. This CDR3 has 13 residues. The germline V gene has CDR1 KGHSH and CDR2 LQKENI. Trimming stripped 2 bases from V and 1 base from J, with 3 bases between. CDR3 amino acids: CASSPMSNQPQHF. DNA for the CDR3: TGTGCCAGCTCACCAATGAGCAATCAGCCCCAGCATTTT. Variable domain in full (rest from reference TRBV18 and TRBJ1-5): NAGVMQNPRHLVRRRGQEARLRCSPMKGHSHVYWYRQLPEEGLKFMVYLQKENIIDESGMPKERFSAEFPKEGPSILRIQQVVRGDSAAYFCASSPMSNQPQHFGDGTRLSIL.

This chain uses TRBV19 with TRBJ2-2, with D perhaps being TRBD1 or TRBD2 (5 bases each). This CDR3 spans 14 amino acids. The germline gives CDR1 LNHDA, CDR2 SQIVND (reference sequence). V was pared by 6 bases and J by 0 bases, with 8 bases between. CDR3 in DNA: TGTGCCAGTAGGGGGGTATCGAACACCGGGGAGCTGTTTTTT. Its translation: CASRGVSNTGELFF. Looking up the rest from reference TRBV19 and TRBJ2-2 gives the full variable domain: DGGITQSPKYLFRKEGQNVTLSCEQNLNHDAMYWYRQDPGQGLRLIYYSQIVNDFQKGDIAEGYSVSREKKESFPLTVTSAQKNPTAFYLCASRGVSNTGELFFGEGSRLTVL.

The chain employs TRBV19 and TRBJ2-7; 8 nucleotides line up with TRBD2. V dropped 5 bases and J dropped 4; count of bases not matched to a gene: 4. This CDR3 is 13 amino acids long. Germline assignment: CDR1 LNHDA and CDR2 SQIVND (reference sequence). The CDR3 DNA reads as TGTGCCAGTAGTCTCCGGGAGGGGTACGAGCAGTACTTC. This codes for CASSLREGYEQYF.

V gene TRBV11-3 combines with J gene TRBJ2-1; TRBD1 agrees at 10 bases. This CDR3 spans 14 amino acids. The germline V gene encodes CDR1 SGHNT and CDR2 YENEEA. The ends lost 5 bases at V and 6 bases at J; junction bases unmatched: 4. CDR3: CASSRRDRGNEQFF. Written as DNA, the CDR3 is TGTGCCAGCAGCCGCCGGGACAGGGGCAATGAGCAGTTCTTC.

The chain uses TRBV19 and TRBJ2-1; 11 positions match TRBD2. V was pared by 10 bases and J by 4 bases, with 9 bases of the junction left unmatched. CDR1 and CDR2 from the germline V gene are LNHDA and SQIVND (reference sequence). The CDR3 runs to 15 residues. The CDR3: CATAPGLADYNEQFF. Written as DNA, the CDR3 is TGTGCCACCGCGCCGGGACTAGCGGATTACAATGAGCAGTTCTTC.

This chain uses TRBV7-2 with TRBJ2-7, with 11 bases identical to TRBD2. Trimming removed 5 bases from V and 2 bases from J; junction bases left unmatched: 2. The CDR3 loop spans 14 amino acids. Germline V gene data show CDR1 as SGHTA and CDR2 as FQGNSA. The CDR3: CASSTTSGTYEQYF. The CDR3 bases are TGTGCCAGCAGCACGACTAGCGGGACCTACGAGCAGTACTTC.

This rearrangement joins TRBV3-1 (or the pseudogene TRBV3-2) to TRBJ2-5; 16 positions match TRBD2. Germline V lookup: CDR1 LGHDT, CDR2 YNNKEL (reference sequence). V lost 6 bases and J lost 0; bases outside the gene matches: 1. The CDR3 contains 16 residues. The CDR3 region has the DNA TGTGCCAGCAGGGGACTAGCGGGGGGGTACCAAGAGACCCAGTACTTC. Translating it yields CASRGLAGGYQETQYF.

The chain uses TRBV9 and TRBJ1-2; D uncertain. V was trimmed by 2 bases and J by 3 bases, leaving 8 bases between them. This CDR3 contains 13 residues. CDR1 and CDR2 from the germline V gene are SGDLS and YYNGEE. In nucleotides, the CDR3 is TGTGCCAGCAGCGTCCGGGTCGACTATGGCTACACCTTC. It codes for CASSVRVDYGYTF.

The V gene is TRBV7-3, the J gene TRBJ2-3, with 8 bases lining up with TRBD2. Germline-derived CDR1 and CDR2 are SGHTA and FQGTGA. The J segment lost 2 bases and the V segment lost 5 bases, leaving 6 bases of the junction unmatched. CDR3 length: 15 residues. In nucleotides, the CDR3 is TGTGCCAGCAGCAGACGGGGGGGTTACACAGATACGCAGTATTTT. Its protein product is CASSRRGGYTDTQYF. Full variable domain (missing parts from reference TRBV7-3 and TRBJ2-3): GAGVSQTPSNKVTEKGKYVELRCDPISGHTALYWYRQSLGQGPEFLIYFQGTGAADDSGLPNDRFFAVRPEGSVSTLKIQRTERGDSAVYLCASSRRGGYTDTQYFGPGTRLTVL.

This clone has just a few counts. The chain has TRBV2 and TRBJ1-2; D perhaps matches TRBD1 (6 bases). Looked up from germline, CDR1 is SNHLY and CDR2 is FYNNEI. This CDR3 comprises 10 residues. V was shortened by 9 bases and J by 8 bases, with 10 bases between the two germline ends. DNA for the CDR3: TGTGCCAGACAGGGAAGAGGCTACACCTTC. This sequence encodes CARQGRGYTF.

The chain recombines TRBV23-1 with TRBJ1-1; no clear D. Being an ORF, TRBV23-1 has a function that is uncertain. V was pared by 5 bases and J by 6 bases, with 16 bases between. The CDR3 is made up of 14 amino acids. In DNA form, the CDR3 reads TGCGCCAGCAGTTTTGGCCGGCGGGTCCCTGAAGCTTTCTTT. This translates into CASSFGRRVPEAFF.

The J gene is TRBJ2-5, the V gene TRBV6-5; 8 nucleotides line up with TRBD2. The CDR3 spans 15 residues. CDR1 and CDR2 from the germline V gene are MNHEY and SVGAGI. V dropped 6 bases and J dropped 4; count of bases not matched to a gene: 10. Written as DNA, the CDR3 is TGTGCCAGCAGCCCCCTCCGGGAGGGCCGAGAGACCCAGTACTTC. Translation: CASSPLREGRETQYF.